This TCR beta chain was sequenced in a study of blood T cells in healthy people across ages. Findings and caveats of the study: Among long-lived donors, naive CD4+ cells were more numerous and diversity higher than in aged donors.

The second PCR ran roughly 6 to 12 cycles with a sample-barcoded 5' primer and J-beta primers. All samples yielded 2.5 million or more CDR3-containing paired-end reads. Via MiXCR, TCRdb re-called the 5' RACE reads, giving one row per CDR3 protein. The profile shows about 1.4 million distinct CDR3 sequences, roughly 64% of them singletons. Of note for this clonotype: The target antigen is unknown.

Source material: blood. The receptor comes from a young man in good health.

CDR3 coding DNA: TGTGCCAGCAGTTTAAATTCGGGGTTTGATCGGGATGAGCAGTTCTTC. This translates into CASSLNSGFDRDEQFF. J is TRBJ2-1 and V is TRBV27, with D perhaps matching TRBD2 (5 bases). The V end lost 2 bases, the J end lost 8 bases, and 19 bases lay between the germline ends. Germline lookup yields CDR1 MNHEY and CDR2 SMNVEV (reference sequence). The CDR3 has 16 amino acids.